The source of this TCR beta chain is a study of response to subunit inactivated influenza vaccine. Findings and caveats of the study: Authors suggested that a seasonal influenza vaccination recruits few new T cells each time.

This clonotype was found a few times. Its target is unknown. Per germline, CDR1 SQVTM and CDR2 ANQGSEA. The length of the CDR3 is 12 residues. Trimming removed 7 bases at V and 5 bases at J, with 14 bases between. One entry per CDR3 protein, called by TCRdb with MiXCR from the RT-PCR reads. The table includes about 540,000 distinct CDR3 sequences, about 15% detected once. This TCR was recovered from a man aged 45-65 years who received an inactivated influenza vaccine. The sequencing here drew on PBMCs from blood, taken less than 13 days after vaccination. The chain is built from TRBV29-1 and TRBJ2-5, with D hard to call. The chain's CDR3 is CSGGRAGETQYF. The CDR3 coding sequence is TGCAGCGGCGGCCGAGCTGGGGAGACCCAGTACTTC.